This TCR beta chain was recorded in a study of blood T cell repertoires in COVID-19. Across the study: From the United States, Italy and Spain came samples of acute and convalescent COVID-19. The cDNA or gDNA used as material had been derived from T cells, B-cell-depleted T cells, or PBMCs.

The CDR3 contains 13 residues. The V end lost 2 bases, the J end lost 5 bases, and 10 bases lay between the germline ends. Germline values: CDR1 SGDLS, CDR2 YYNGEE. Authors' processing steps: Reference gene primer amplification in the assay estimated nucleated cell counts. The table came from immunoSEQ multiplex PCR; TCRdb's copy has only in-frame clones and leaves some out. The V and J calls and the clone size are those of that table, but D and trimming were determined from the DNA. This table has some 320,000 clones, about 90% appearing once. The sequenced sample was peripheral blood. This clonotype was sampled from a woman between 45 and 65 years old who had recovered from COVID-19. The chain couples TRBV9 to TRBJ1-1; D perhaps matches TRBD1 (5 bases). The CDR3 DNA follows: TGTGCCAGCAGCGTCTCGGGGGGGACTGAAGCTTTCTTT. It yields the protein CASSVSGGTEAFF. Full variable domain (missing parts from reference TRBV9 and TRBJ1-1): DSGVTQTPKHLITATGQRVTLRCSPRSGDLSVYWYQQSLDQGLQFLIQYYNGEERAKGNILERFSAQQFPDLHSELNLSSLELGDSALYFCASSVSGGTEAFFGQGTRLTVV.